Listed below are T cell receptor beta chains from one sample, sequenced in a study of blood T cell repertoires in COVID-19. TCRdb's table, derived via immunoSEQ multiplex PCR, lists solely in-frame clones and lacks some. Here the sample spans around 250,000 clones, more than 70% being singletons. What was sequenced was PBMCs or T cells enriched from blood (not recorded which). These receptors originate from a woman aged 45-59 years who had recovered from COVID-19. Each CDR3 is given with its conserved first and last residue. Each record gives: clone size, J gene, V gene, D gene, CDR3 DNA, CDR3 protein. D genes are given only for firm matches. A clone size is listed for some rows: how often the clone was seen (once, few, many), or a class if it is expanded.

.	TRBJ1-3	TRBV7-2	.	TGTGCCAGCAGCTTAGCGACTGGAGGGATGCGAAACACCATATATTTT	CASSLATGGMRNTIYF
.	TRBJ2-1	TRBV5-1	.	TGCGCCAGCGGCGGAGAGGCCTTCGGGGAGCAGTTCTTC	CASGGEAFGEQFF
few	TRBJ2-7	TRBV4-2	.	TGTGCCAGCAGCCAAGAACCAGCGGCAAGCTCCTACGAGCAGTACTTC	CASSQEPAASSYEQYF
once	TRBJ1-6	TRBV6-1	.	TGTGCCAGCAGTGAAGGTAGTTTCTATAATTCACCCCTCCACTTT	CASSEGSFYNSPLHF
.	TRBJ1-3	TRBV18	.	TGTGCCAGCTCACAATTTGGACAGCTCTCTGGAAACACCATATATTTT	CASSQFGQLSGNTIYF
.	TRBJ2-3	TRBV24-1	.	TGTGCCACCAGTGACTCGACACACCTCGCCGATACGCAGTATTTT	CATSDSTHLADTQYF
.	TRBJ1-5	TRBV3-1/TRBV3-2	TRBD1	TGTGCCAGCAGCCAAGTGGGGACAGGGAGCAATCAGCCCCAGCATTTT	CASSQVGTGSNQPQHF
.	TRBJ1-2	TRBV5-4	.	TGTGCCAGCAGCTTGGTTGACATTGCCCACTATGGCTACACCTTC	CASSLVDIAHYGYTF
.	TRBJ2-7	TRBV28	TRBD2	TGTGCCAGCAGCCGAAGCGGGAGATCCTCCTACGAGCAGTACTTC	CASSRSGRSSYEQYF
.	TRBJ2-1	TRBV5-4	TRBD1	TGTGCCAGCAGCCTTCGAACAGGGGTTTGGAATGAGCAGTTCTTC	CASSLRTGVWNEQFF
.	TRBJ1-5	TRBV20-1	.	TGCAGTGCTAGTGGACAGTACCAGGCCAATCAGCCCCAGCATTTT	CSASGQYQANQPQHF
.	TRBJ1-4	TRBV18	.	TGTGCCAGCTCACCCGGACAGCAGACAACTAATGAAAAACTGTTTTTT	CASSPGQQTTNEKLFF
.	TRBJ2-1	TRBV9	.	TGTGCCAGCAGCGTTGCAGGGAACAACAATGAGCAGTTCTTC	CASSVAGNNNEQFF
.	TRBJ2-5	TRBV11-3	TRBD1	TGTGCCAGCGCCCGGGACAGGGGACAAGAGACCCAGTACTTC	CASARDRGQETQYF
.	TRBJ1-2	TRBV4-1	TRBD1	TGCGCCAGCAGCCATCGGACAGGAACTTACTATGGCTACACCTTC	CASSHRTGTYYGYTF
.	TRBJ2-1	TRBV7-2	.	TGTGCCAGCAGCTATTCGGGAGCCTACAATGAGCAGTTCTTC	CASSYSGAYNEQFF
.	TRBJ2-1	TRBV2	.	TGTGCCAGCGACAGGGAGGTTGAGCAGTTCTTC	CASDREVEQFF
.	TRBJ2-1	TRBV19	TRBD2	TGTGCCAGTAGTAGCGGGACTAGCAGAACCTACAATGAGCAGTTCTTC	CASSSGTSRTYNEQFF
.	TRBJ2-7	TRBV4-3	.	TGCGCCAGCAGCCAAGATACCCAGAACCATTACGAGCAGTACTTC	CASSQDTQNHYEQYF
once	TRBJ2-7	TRBV19	TRBD1	TGTGCCAGTAGTTCGGGACAGGGCTACGAGCAGTACTTC	CASSSGQGYEQYF
.	TRBJ1-2	TRBV30	.	TGTGCCTGGAGTCGAGGGAATGGCTACACCTTC	CAWSRGNGYTF
.	TRBJ2-1	TRBV11-3	TRBD2	TGTGCCAGCAGCTTTAACTCGGGGGGGCGCGGTGAGCAGTTCTTC	CASSFNSGGRGEQFF
.	TRBJ2-2	TRBV24-1	TRBD1	TGTGCCACAGCGGACAGGATGGGTACCGGGGAGCTGTTTTTT	CATADRMGTGELFF
.	TRBJ2-3	TRBV7-2	TRBD2	TGTGCCAGCAGTTCCAATAGCGGGTCTCTCCAAGATACGCAGTATTTT	CASSSNSGSLQDTQYF
.	TRBJ2-7	TRBV7-9	TRBD2	TGTGCCAGCAGCTTAGGGCTAGCGGTCGAGCAGTACTTC	CASSLGLAVEQYF
.	TRBJ1-2	TRBV24-1	.	TGTGCCACCAGTGAACCCGACAGATACTATGGCTACACCTTC	CATSEPDRYYGYTF
.	TRBJ1-2	TRBV9	.	TGTGCCAGCAGCGCCCCGGGACAACTTAACTATGGCTACACCTTC	CASSAPGQLNYGYTF
.	TRBJ1-2	TRBV5-6	.	TGTGCCAGCAGCTTGGCCGATGGCTACACCTTC	CASSLADGYTF
.	TRBJ1-2	TRBV5-6	TRBD1	TGTGCCAGCAGCTTGGCCGGAAGTCAGGGGGCGGAGGGCTACACCTTC	CASSLAGSQGAEGYTF
.	TRBJ2-7	TRBV19	.	TGTGCCAGCGGGGGTACAGGGGCTGTATACGAGCAGTACTTC	CASGGTGAVYEQYF
.	TRBJ1-1	TRBV7-8	.	TGTGCCAGCAGCTTAATGGGGCAGGGTTTCACTGAAGCTTTCTTT	CASSLMGQGFTEAFF
.	TRBJ1-1	TRBV19	TRBD1	TGTGCCAGTAGTAACTCGGACAGGGCCCCTTTCTTT	CASSNSDRAPFF
.	TRBJ1-1	TRBV30	.	TGTGCCTGGACAAGGGGGTCCGCGAACACTGAAGCTTTCTTT	CAWTRGSANTEAFF
.	TRBJ2-6	TRBV11-2	.	TGTGCCAGCAGCTCCCTAGGCCTCTTCTCCGGGGCTGGGGCCAACGTCCTGACTTTC	CASSSLGLFSGAGANVLTF
.	TRBJ2-6	TRBV6-6	TRBD1	TGTGCCAGCAGTCCCGGTCTGGATGGTAGGGGGCTTTCTGGGGCCAACGTCCTGACTTTC	CASSPGLDGRGLSGANVLTF
.	TRBJ2-5	TRBV25-1	.	TGTGCCAGCAGTGATGGGTACTACCAAACAAGACCCCAGTACTTC	CASSDGYYQTRPQYF
.	TRBJ1-2	TRBV14	.	TGTGCCAGCAGCCTTCCAACCGGAGACTATGGCTACACCTTC	CASSLPTGDYGYTF
.	TRBJ2-2	TRBV19	.	TGTGCCAGTAGCATGACTCTGAACACCGGGGAGCTGTTTTTT	CASSMTLNTGELFF
.	TRBJ2-3	TRBV6-5	.	TGTGCCAGCAGTACCTCTTGGGGGGGCACAGATACGCAGTATTTT	CASSTSWGGTDTQYF
.	TRBJ1-1	TRBV14	.	TGTGCCAGCAGCCATAGACCGGGACAAGGTGAAGCTTTCTTT	CASSHRPGQGEAFF
.	TRBJ1-1	TRBV5-4	TRBD1	TGTGCCAGCAGCTTGACACAGGGGGAAACTGAAGCTTTCTTT	CASSLTQGETEAFF
.	TRBJ1-3	TRBV5-1	TRBD1	TGCGCCAGCAGCTTGGATGGACAGGGGGCTCTTGGAAACACCATATATTTT	CASSLDGQGALGNTIYF
.	TRBJ2-6	TRBV7-2	TRBD1	TGTGCCAGCAGCTTGGGACAGGGGGCCGGTGGGGCCAACGTCCTGACTTTC	CASSLGQGAGGANVLTF
.	TRBJ2-3	TRBV5-1	TRBD2	TGCGCCACTTCCGAGAGGGAGGGCCAAGATACGCAGTATTTT	CATSEREGQDTQYF
.	TRBJ1-1	TRBV19	TRBD1	TGTGCCAGTAGTCGTACAGGGGCCGGGAACACTGAAGCTTTCTTT	CASSRTGAGNTEAFF
.	TRBJ1-3	TRBV9	.	TGTGCCAGCAGCGCTGGGGGACTCACAAGCGGAAACGTGATATATTTT	CASSAGGLTSGNVIYF
.	TRBJ2-7	TRBV18	.	TGTGCCAGCTCAGCTGGCCTCTCCTACGAGCAGTACTTC	CASSAGLSYEQYF
.	TRBJ2-7	TRBV29-1	TRBD1	TGCAGCGGGGGACAGGGGGGCGAGCAGTACTTC	CSGGQGGEQYF
once	TRBJ1-2	TRBV29-1	.	TGCAGCGTTGTCGCCGGGGGAACTAACTATGGCTACACCTTC	CSVVAGGTNYGYTF
.	TRBJ2-3	TRBV28	.	TGTGCCAGCAGGTCACTACTTTGGCGAGATACGCAGTATTTT	CASRSLLWRDTQYF
.	TRBJ1-6	TRBV28	.	TGTGCCAGCAGTTTCGAGGCATATAATTCACCCCTCCACTTT	CASSFEAYNSPLHF
few	TRBJ1-5	TRBV3-1/TRBV3-2	.	TGTGCCAGCAGCCAAGATCGGGGGGGAGTCAGCAATCAGCCCCAGCATTTT	CASSQDRGGVSNQPQHF
once	TRBJ2-7	TRBV28	.	TGTGCCAGCAGCGGCCCGCGTCAGGGGACCTCTCTCTACGAGCAGTACTTC	CASSGPRQGTSLYEQYF
.	TRBJ2-1	TRBV7-2	.	TGTGCCAGCAGCTTAGAGACGCGGGAGCAGTTCTTC	CASSLETREQFF
.	TRBJ2-7	TRBV11-2	TRBD2	TGTGCCAGCAGCTTACGGACTAGCGGCTCCTACGAGCAGTACTTC	CASSLRTSGSYEQYF